Detailed here is one TCR beta chain. TCRdb derives one entry per CDR3 protein from the 5' RACE reads, leaving out DNA. Its table records 150,000 or so distinct CDR3 sequences. The data were obtained in a study of T cells expressing NK-cell markers. The germline CDR1 and CDR2 sequences are LGHNA and YNFKEQ. This CDR3 comprises 13 residues. Sample: blood T cells: a sorted CD56 or NKG2C T cell subset, CD4+ or CD8+ T cells, or bulk PBMC T cells (not recorded which). This chain links TRBV4-2 with TRBJ2-7. The receptor was derived from a woman aged 45 to 65 in good health. CDR3 region: CASTPRGSDEQYF.